This T cell receptor (beta chain) was profiled in a study of blood T cell repertoires in COVID-19 (dated by TCRdb to about 2020). Background on the whole study: The collaborator samples originated in the United States, Italy and Spain and spanned the acute and convalescent phases of COVID-19. The material from the prospective study consisted of cDNA or gDNA derived from T cells, B-cell-depleted T cells, or PBMCs. The dataset comprised deeply sampled blood TCRbeta repertoires from subjects exposed to, actively infected with, or recovered from COVID-19. A freely available public database, intended as a resource for researchers studying the immune response to SARS-CoV-2, is where the repertoires were released. The samples were drawn from two sources: the first 160 participants of the ongoing ImmuneRACE study, and 950 to 1,500 subjects contributed by 6 global collaborators. Sample metadata almost always included a de-identified subject ID, COVID-19 status, age in years and sex. Where available, HLA class I and class II types were taken from metadata supplied by the sample provider and were not determined by assay-based typing.

On this clone: It has no known antigen specificity. No base quality values were provided; no much bigger clone lies one nucleotide off.

The immunoSEQ Assay, a bias-controlled multiplex PCR, was used to amplify TCRbeta CDR3 regions from genomic DNA. The study's processing was this. The number of nucleated cells in each sample was estimated from the amplification of reference gene primers within the assay. To quantify the absolute abundance of each unique TCRbeta CDR3 rearrangement, sequence reads were collapsed and filtered. For each sample, productive Simpson clonality was calculated as the square root of Simpson's diversity index over productive rearrangements. TCRdb took this table from immuneACCESS and kept in-frame rearrangements with V and J called. Such tables lack part of the clones; where checked against another copy, unresolved V genes explain under half of the gap, and the rest is unexplained. That table gives V, J and clone size, and the DNA gave D and trimming. Present in this sample are approximately 390,000 clones, approximately 85% of which were seen just once. The ten largest account for around 2.1% of the sample.

The paper's findings and limits, for the study overall: The amount of clinical and demographic metadata varied by source and participant and was provided uncurated.

Participants in the prospective study were aged 18 to 89 years, lived in 20 to 25 United States geographic areas, and enrolled through a virtual design. Cohort assignment in the prospective study relied on participant-reported clinical history from a screening survey and a study questionnaire. In the prospective study, whole blood, serum and a nasopharyngeal or oropharyngeal swab were collected from each participant by mobile phlebotomists. Over a roughly 2-month period, participants in the prospective study had the option of providing additional blood draws and questionnaires. Blood samples from the prospective study were shipped frozen or at room temperature prior to DNA extraction. The CDR3 numbers 14 residues from cysteine through phenylalanine. CDR3 DNA is the only sequence kept; it has 42 bases, read in frame from the first base. CDR1 and CDR2, per the germline V gene, are KGHSH and LQKENI. V lost 8 bases and J lost 1 base, and the count of bases not matched to a germline gene is 7.

The chain couples TRBV18 to TRBJ1-1, and 7 bases in between align with TRBD1. The clonotype originates from a middle-aged woman with acute COVID-19. Sequences were obtained from PBMCs or T cells enriched from blood (not recorded which). The DNA is TGTGCCAGCCAAATCGGACAGGCGAACACTGAAGCTTTCTTT. Its translation is CASQIGQANTEAFF. The CDR3, completed at both ends by the reference TRBV18 and TRBJ1-1 genes, gives the full variable domain NAGVMQNPRHLVRRRGQEARLRCSPMKGHSHVYWYRQLPEEGLKFMVYLQKENIIDESGMPKERFSAEFPKEGPSILRIQQVVRGDSAAYFCASQIGQANTEAFFGQGTRLTVV.